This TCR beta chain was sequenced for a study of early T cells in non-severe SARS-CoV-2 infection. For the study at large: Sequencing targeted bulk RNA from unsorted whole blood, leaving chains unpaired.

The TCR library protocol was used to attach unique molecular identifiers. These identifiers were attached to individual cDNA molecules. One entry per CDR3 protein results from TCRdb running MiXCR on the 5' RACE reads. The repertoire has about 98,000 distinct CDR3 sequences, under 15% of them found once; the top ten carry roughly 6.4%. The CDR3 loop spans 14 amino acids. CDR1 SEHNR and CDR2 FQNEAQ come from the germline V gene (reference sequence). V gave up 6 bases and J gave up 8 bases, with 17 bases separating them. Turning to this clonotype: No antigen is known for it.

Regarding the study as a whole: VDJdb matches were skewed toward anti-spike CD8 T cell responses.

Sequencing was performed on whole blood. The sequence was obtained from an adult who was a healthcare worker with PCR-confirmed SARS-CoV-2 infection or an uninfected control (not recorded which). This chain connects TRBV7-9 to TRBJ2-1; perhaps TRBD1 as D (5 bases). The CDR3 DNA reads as TGTGCCAGCAGACATGCCGACAGCCTCCATGAGCAGTTCTTC. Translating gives CASRHADSLHEQFF. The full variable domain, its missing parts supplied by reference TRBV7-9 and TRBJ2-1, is DTGVSQNPRHKITKRGQNVTFRCDPISEHNRLYWYRQTLGQGPEFLTYFQNEAQLEKSRLLSDRFSAERPKGSFSTLEIQRTEQGDSAMYLCASRHADSLHEQFFGPGTRLTVL.